The 19 T cell receptor beta chains below come from one sample, sequenced in a study of OX40 agonist ivuxolimab in advanced cancers. Measured with immunoSEQ multiplex PCR; TCRdb has only the in-frame clones, and not every one. This sample carries tens of thousands of clones, 80% to 90% of them seen once, and the ten largest clones take more than 2%. Sequencing used CD4+ or CD8+ T cells sorted from blood, obtained in a trial of the OX40 agonist ivuxolimab. All receptors derive from an adult with an advanced solid tumor such as melanoma, head and neck, liver or kidney cancer.

The rearrangement joins TRBV15 to TRBJ1-1, with D hard to call. The CDR3 extends over 14 amino acids. Deletions cut 7 bases from V and 3 bases from J, with 15 bases between. The germline gives CDR1 LNHNV, CDR2 YYDKDF (reference sequence). The CDR3 loop reads CATKRVGQDTEAFF. In DNA form, the CDR3 reads TGTGCCACCAAGCGTGTTGGGCAGGACACTGAAGCTTTCTTT.

The chain uses TRBV28 and TRBJ2-6; D not resolved. The CDR3 sequence is 14 residues long. Germline V gene data show CDR1 as MDHEN and CDR2 as SYDVKM. Trimming removed 5 bases at V and 2 bases at J, with 7 bases between. The CDR3 is CASSRQAGANVLTF. The CDR3 region has the DNA TGTGCCAGCAGTCGGCAAGCTGGGGCCAACGTCCTGACTTTC.

This chain uses TRBV10-1 with TRBJ2-3; 8 bases align to TRBD2. The CDR3 has 17 amino acids. Looked up from germline, CDR1 is WNHNN and CDR2 is SYGVQD (reference sequence). The V and J ends lost 0 bases and 3 bases, in that order; junction bases with no gene match: 8. CDR3 loop: CASSESEGTSGTDTQYF. The CDR3 DNA reads TGCGCCAGCAGTGAGTCAGAGGGGACTAGTGGGACAGATACGCAGTATTTT.

The genes are TRBV18 and TRBJ1-4; weak D call: TRBD1 (6 bases). Germline CDR1 KGHSH, CDR2 LQKENI. The CDR3 extends over 18 amino acids. V lost 4 bases to trimming and J lost 11 bases, with 29 bases between them. CDR3 in DNA: TGTGCCAGCTCACTATCAGCGGCAGGGGAGGCTCTCGCGAGTAAACTGTTTTTT. It specifies CASSLSAAGEALASKLFF. Variable domain in full (rest from reference TRBV18 and TRBJ1-4): NAGVMQNPRHLVRRRGQEARLRCSPMKGHSHVYWYRQLPEEGLKFMVYLQKENIIDESGMPKERFSAEFPKEGPSILRIQQVVRGDSAAYFCASSLSAAGEALASKLFFGSGTQLSVL.

The chain combines TRBV2 with TRBJ2-1; D remains ambiguous. Trimming took off 3 bases at V and 5 bases at J, with 5 bases between the two ends. Germline V gene sequence: CDR1 SNHLY, CDR2 FYNNEI. CDR3 length equals 12 residues. CDR3 region: CASSEFHNEQFF. The CDR3, as DNA: TGTGCCAGCAGTGAGTTCCACAATGAGCAGTTCTTC.

The chain carries TRBV9 and TRBJ2-7; 10 positions match TRBD1. Trimming at V came to 2 bases and at J to 4 bases, leaving 3 bases not matched to a gene. The CDR3 runs to 14 residues. Per the germline V gene, CDR1 is SGDLS and CDR2 is YYNGEE. The CDR3 coding sequence is TGTGCCAGCAGCGTGGGACAGGGGTTTTACGAGCAGTACTTC. Encoded protein: CASSVGQGFYEQYF.

Worth noting for this clone: Compared with germline, one end of the junction differs, possibly owing to a read error. The chain uses TRBV18 and TRBJ1-1, with D unresolved. CDR3 length: 15 residues. Germline assignment: CDR1 KGHSH and CDR2 LQKENI. The CDR3 here is CASSPGFGENAEAFF. DNA for the CDR3: TGTGCCAGCTCACCGGGCTTCGGGGAGAACGCTGAAGCTTTCTTT.

The chain employs TRBV10-3 and TRBJ2-7, with D unresolved. V shed 8 bases and J shed 2 bases, with 10 bases lying between them. From germline, CDR1 is ENHRY and CDR2 SYGVKD. The CDR3 consists of 12 residues. Written as DNA, the CDR3 is TGTGCCATCCTTGGCCAGACCTACGAGCAGTACTTC. It codes for CAILGQTYEQYF.

The chain uses TRBV29-1 and TRBJ2-7; 10 bases are shared with TRBD1. Germline V gene lookup returns CDR1 SQVTM and CDR2 ANQGSEA. The CDR3 covers 12 residues. J lost 5 bases, V lost 6 bases, and 4 bases had no gene match. The CDR3 region has the DNA TGCAGCGTGCGGACAGGGGGTAACGAGCAGTACTTC. Protein product: CSVRTGGNEQYF.

The chain employs TRBV2 and TRBJ1-1, with TRBD1 as a possible D gene (5 bases). Trimming removed 0 bases at V and 6 bases at J, with 11 bases between. This CDR3 region has 14 residues. Germline V gives CDR1 SNHLY, CDR2 FYNNEI. The CDR3 coding sequence is TGTGCCAGCAGTGAAGCGCGGGGGGGGGCTGAAGCTTTCTTT. Residues: CASSEARGGAEAFF.

The chain combines TRBV28 with TRBJ2-7, with 8 bases fitting TRBD1. Trimming removed 10 bases from V and 2 bases from J; junction bases left unmatched: 7. Germline V gene lookup returns CDR1 MDHEN and CDR2 SYDVKM. CDR3 size: 13 residues. The CDR3 is CAIDDRGAYEQYF. The CDR3 bases are TGTGCCATCGACGACAGGGGAGCCTACGAGCAGTACTTC. The variable domain in full, with the rest retrieved from reference TRBV28 and TRBJ2-7, is DVKVTQSSRYLVKRTGEKVFLECVQDMDHENMFWYRQDPGLGLRLIYFSYDVKMKEKGDIPEGYSVSREKKERFSLILESASTNQTSMYLCAIDDRGAYEQYFGPGTRLTVT.

The chain is built from TRBV6-1 and TRBJ1-2; D gene unclear. The ends were cut back, 1 base at V and 4 bases at J, with 4 bases in the middle. The CDR3 totals 12 residues. The germline CDR1 and CDR2 sequences are MNHNS and SASEGT. The CDR3 nucleotides read TGTGCCAGCAGTGAAGGGAGCTATGGCTACACCTTC. Translating gives CASSEGSYGYTF.

The gene calls are TRBV30 and TRBJ2-3; TRBD2 matches at 10 bases. Germline V lookup: CDR1 GTSNPN, CDR2 SVGIG (reference sequence). The ends lost 1 base at V and 10 bases at J; junction bases unmatched: 11. The CDR3 has 15 residues. CDR3: CAWSGTSGITHSQYF. The CDR3 bases are TGTGCCTGGAGTGGTACTAGCGGGATTACCCATTCGCAGTATTTT.

A single count supports this clone. This chain uses TRBV12-5 with TRBJ2-1; D is possibly TRBD2 (6 bases). Germline CDR1 is LGHNT and CDR2 is FRNRAP. Trimming took 4 bases from V and 3 from J, leaving 13 bases between them. This CDR3 has 15 residues. The CDR3 bases are TGTGCTAGTGGTTCTGACGGGAGTGGCTACAATGAGCAGTTCTTC. Amino acids: CASGSDGSGYNEQFF. The full variable domain, completed using reference TRBV12-5 and TRBJ2-1, is DARVTQTPRHKVTEMGQEVTMRCQPILGHNTVFWYRQTMMQGLELLAYFRNRAPLDDSGMPKDRFSAEMPDATLATLKIQPSEPRDSAVYFCASGSDGSGYNEQFFGPGTRLTVL.

The chain carries TRBV4-2 and TRBJ2-1, with D unresolved. The V end lost 0 bases, the J end lost 4 bases, and 1 base lay between the germline ends. The CDR3 spans 12 residues. Looked up from germline, CDR1 is LGHNA and CDR2 is YNFKEQ. The DNA of the CDR3 is TGTGCCAGCAGCCAAGAGTACAATGAGCAGTTCTTC. This sequence encodes CASSQEYNEQFF.

The gene calls are TRBV2 and TRBJ2-5; D is perhaps TRBD2 (6 bases). This CDR3 is built from 15 residues. Germline values: CDR1 SNHLY, CDR2 FYNNEI. V was clipped by 0 bases and J by 1 base, with 9 bases between them. The CDR3 protein is CASSEAGLTQETQYF. DNA of the CDR3: TGTGCCAGCAGTGAAGCTGGACTAACCCAAGAGACCCAGTACTTC.

The chain has TRBV19 and TRBJ2-1; possible D gene TRBD1, 7 bases. V lost 3 bases and J lost 3, with 12 bases in between. CDR1 is LNHDA and CDR2 is SQIVND in the germline V gene (reference sequence). This CDR3 is 15 amino acids long. CDR3 amino acids: CASSMGGQSYNEQFF. CDR3 coding DNA: TGTGCCAGTAGTATGGGGGGACAGAGCTACAATGAGCAGTTCTTC.

J is TRBJ1-3 and V is TRBV25-1; D is ambiguous. Deletions cut 3 bases from V and 2 bases from J, with 14 bases between. Germline V lookup: CDR1 MGHDK, CDR2 SYGVNS. The CDR3 has 16 residues. The CDR3 DNA is TGTGCCAGCAGTGATGGTGGCGCCGGAGCTGGAAACACCATATATTTT. Translated, it gives CASSDGGAGAGNTIYF.

Here the CDR3 DNA reads TGCGCCAGCAGCTTGGGGGGACAGCTCCGTGGGAGCGAGCAGTACTTC. Its translation is CASSLGGQLRGSEQYF. The chain carries TRBV5-1 and TRBJ2-5; 7 bases line up with TRBD1. The J call is uncertain, as TRBJ2-7 better fits the DNA end. In germline, CDR1 is SGHRS, CDR2 YFSETQ. The CDR3 length is 16 residues.